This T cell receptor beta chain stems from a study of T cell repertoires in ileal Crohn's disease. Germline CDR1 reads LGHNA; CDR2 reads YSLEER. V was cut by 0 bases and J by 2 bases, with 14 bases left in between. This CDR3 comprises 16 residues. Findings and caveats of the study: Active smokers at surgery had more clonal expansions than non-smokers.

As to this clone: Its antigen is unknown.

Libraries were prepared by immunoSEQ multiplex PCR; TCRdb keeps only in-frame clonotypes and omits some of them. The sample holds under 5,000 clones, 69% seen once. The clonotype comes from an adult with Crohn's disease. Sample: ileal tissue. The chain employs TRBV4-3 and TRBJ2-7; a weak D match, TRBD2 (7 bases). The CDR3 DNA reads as TGCGCCAGCAGCCAAGATCCCCGGGGGGCCGCCTACGAGCAGTACTTC. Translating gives CASSQDPRGAAYEQYF.